This record covers a single T cell receptor (beta chain). The data are from a study of shared clonotypes between healthy human individuals. At the level of the study: A couple of women and a few men aged 18 to 49 served as donors.

V shed 0 bases and J shed 5 bases, with 17 bases lying between them. Germline V gene lookup returns CDR1 SQVTM and CDR2 ANQGSEA. The CDR3 has 16 amino acids. Measured with immunoSEQ multiplex PCR; TCRdb has only the in-frame clones, and not every one. The sample lists over 1.5 million clones; 95% to 99% were seen once. The sequencing input was naive CD4+ T cells sorted from blood. As to subset: CD45RA+ positively selected. The receptor's source is a man younger than 45 in good health. This sequence joins TRBV29-1 and TRBJ2-1; no definite D call. The CDR3 region is CSVEDRIGSVDNEQFF. In DNA, the CDR3 is TGCAGCGTTGAAGACCGAATCGGTTCCGTTGACAATGAGCAGTTCTTC.